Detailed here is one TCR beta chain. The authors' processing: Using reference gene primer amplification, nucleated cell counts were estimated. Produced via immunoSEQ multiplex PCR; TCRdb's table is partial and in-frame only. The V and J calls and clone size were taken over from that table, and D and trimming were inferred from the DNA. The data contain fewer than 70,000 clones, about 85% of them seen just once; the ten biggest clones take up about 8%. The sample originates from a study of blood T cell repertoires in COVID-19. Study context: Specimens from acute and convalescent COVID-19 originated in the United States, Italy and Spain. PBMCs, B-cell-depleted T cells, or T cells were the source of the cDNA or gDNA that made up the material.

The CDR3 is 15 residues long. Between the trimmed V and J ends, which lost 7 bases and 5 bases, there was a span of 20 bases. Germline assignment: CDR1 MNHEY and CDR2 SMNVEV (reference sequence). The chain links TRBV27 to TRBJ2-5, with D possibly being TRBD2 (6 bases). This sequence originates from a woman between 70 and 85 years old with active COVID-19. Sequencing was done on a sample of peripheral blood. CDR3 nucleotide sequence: TGTGCCAGCACCTCTCGAGCGGGTAGTCCGGAGACCCAGTACTTC. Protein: CASTSRAGSPETQYF.